Shown below are 8 T cell receptor beta chains from a single sample sequenced in a study of long-term antiretroviral therapy in people with HIV. With survey level as its setting, the immunoSEQ assay was v3.0. Method: immunoSEQ multiplex PCR; TCRdb's copy keeps in-frame clones and lacks some. The sample lists about 19,000 clones; around three quarters were seen once. This specimen was unsorted PBMCs, taken 2.2 years after starting antiretroviral therapy. These receptor sequences come from a man aged 45-65 years with HIV.

A few counts support this clone. This sequence joins TRBV9 and TRBJ1-3; D is perhaps TRBD1 (5 bases). Per the germline V gene, CDR1 is SGDLS and CDR2 is YYNGEE. Trimming pared 1 base from V and 2 bases from J, leaving 7 bases between. The CDR3 length is 14 residues. CDR3 coding DNA: TGTGCCAGCAGCGTACAAGGGGCTGGAAACACCATATATTTT. It yields the protein CASSVQGAGNTIYF.

The genes are TRBV5-1 and TRBJ2-3; D perhaps matches TRBD2 (5 bases). V was trimmed by 3 bases and J by 0 bases, leaving 11 bases between them. The CDR3 loop spans 15 amino acids. Looked up from germline, CDR1 is SGHRS and CDR2 is YFSETQ. CDR3: CASSWGAASTDTQYF. The CDR3 DNA follows: TGCGCCAGCAGCTGGGGAGCGGCTAGCACAGATACGCAGTATTTT.

This clone was seen just once. The chain is built from TRBV10-2 and TRBJ1-1; D not resolved. The germline V gene has CDR1 WSHSY and CDR2 SAAADI. Trimming cost V 3 bases and J 4 bases, with 15 bases left between them. This CDR3 contains 15 residues. The CDR3 region is CASSDFRPPSTEAFF. Written as DNA, the CDR3 is TGCGCCAGCAGTGATTTTAGGCCTCCCAGCACTGAAGCTTTCTTT.

The V call is TRBV27, the J call TRBJ2-5; TRBD1 matches at 8 bases. V gave up 4 bases and J gave up 5 bases; unmatched junction bases: 3. Germline V gene sequence: CDR1 MNHEY, CDR2 SMNVEV (reference sequence). The CDR3 runs to 13 residues. CDR3 loop: CASSSRTGETQYF. CDR3 bases: TGTGCCAGCAGTTCAAGGACAGGGGAGACCCAGTACTTC.

This chain joins TRBV4-2 and TRBJ2-2; TRBD2 aligns across 8 bases. Germline trimming cut 3 bases from V and 1 base from J; bases unmatched to any gene: 1. The CDR3 has 15 residues. Per the germline V gene, CDR1 is LGHNA and CDR2 is YNFKEQ. The CDR3 sequence is CASSQGLGNTGELFF. In DNA, the CDR3 is TGTGCCAGCAGCCAGGGACTAGGGAACACCGGGGAGCTGTTTTTT.

This sequence joins TRBV5-1 and TRBJ1-1; 7 positions agree with TRBD1. The CDR3 runs to 14 residues. V shed 4 bases and J 6 bases; nucleotides not matched to a gene: 9. Germline V gives CDR1 SGHRS, CDR2 YFSETQ. CDR3 residues: CASSPGQTRAEAFF. The CDR3 DNA reads as TGCGCCAGCAGCCCGGGACAGACTAGGGCTGAAGCTTTCTTT. The full variable domain, in which reference TRBV5-1 and TRBJ1-1 provide the parts outside the CDR3, is KAGVTQTPRYLIKTRGQQVTLSCSPISGHRSVSWYQQTPGQGLQFLFEYFSETQRNKGNFPGRFSGRQFSNSRSEMNVSTLELGDSALYLCASSPGQTRAEAFFGQGTRLTVV.

DNA for the CDR3: TGTGCCTCCGACCCCGGGACAGGGGAGGGCTACACCTTC. It codes for CASDPGTGEGYTF. The chain has TRBV9 and TRBJ1-2, with 10 bases aligning to TRBD1. The CDR3 runs 13 residues. V trimming: 10 bases; J trimming: 8 bases; junction bases outside the gene matches: 11. The germline V gene encodes CDR1 SGDLS and CDR2 YYNGEE.

This clone has more than one count but fewer than ten. The chain recombines TRBV7-9 with TRBJ2-7; a weak D match, TRBD2 (6 bases). This CDR3 is 15 amino acids long. Deletions cut 4 bases from V and 3 bases from J, with 16 bases between. The germline gives CDR1 SEHNR, CDR2 FQNEAQ (reference sequence). The CDR3 here is CASSSHEGLYYEQYF. In nucleotides, the CDR3 is TGTGCCAGCAGCTCCCACGAGGGACTGTACTACGAGCAGTACTTC.